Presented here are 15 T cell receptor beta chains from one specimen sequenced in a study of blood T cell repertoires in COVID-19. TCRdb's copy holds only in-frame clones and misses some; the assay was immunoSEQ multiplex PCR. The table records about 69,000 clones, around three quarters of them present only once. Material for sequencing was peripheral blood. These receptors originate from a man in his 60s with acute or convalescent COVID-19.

The CDR3 region is CASSNGQGRYEQYF. As DNA, the CDR3 is TGTGCCAGCAGCAATGGACAGGGAAGATACGAGCAGTACTTC. V is TRBV11-1 and J is TRBJ2-7, with 8 positions matching TRBD1. CDR3 length equals 14 residues. After removal of 5 bases from V and 4 bases from J, the junction contained 7 bases not matched to a gene. Germline CDR1 is SGHAT and CDR2 is FQDESV (reference sequence).

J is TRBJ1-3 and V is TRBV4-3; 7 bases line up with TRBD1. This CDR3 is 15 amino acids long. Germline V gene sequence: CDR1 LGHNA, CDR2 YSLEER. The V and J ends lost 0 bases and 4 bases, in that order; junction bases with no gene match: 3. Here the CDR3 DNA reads TGCGCCAGCAGCCAAGACCCGACAGGGGGAAACACCATATATTTT. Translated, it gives CASSQDPTGGNTIYF.

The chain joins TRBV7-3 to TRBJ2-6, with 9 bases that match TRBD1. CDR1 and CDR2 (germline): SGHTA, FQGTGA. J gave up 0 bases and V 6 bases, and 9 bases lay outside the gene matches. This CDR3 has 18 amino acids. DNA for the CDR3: TGTGCCAGCAGTCAATCCGGACAGGGGAGCTCTGGGGCCAACGTCCTGACTTTC. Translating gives CASSQSGQGSSGANVLTF.

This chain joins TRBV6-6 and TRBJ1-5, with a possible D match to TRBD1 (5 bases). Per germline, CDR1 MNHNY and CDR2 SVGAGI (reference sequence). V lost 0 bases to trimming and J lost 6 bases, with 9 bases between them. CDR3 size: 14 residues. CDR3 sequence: CASSYSQGFQPQHF. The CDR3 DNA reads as TGTGCCAGCAGTTACTCCCAGGGATTTCAGCCCCAGCATTTT.

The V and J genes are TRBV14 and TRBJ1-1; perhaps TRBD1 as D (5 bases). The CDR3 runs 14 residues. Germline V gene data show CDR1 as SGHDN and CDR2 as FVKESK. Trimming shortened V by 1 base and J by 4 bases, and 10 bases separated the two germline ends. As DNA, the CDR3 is TGTGCCAGCAGCCAAGTGCCAGGGTCCACTGAAGCTTTCTTT. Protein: CASSQVPGSTEAFF.

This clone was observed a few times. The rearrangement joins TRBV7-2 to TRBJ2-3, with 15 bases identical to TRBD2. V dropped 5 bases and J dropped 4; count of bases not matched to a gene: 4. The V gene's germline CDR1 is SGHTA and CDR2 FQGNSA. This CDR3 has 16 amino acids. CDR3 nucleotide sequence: TGTGCCAGCAGCCCATGGACTAGCGGGGGGGCAGATACGCAGTATTTT. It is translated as CASSPWTSGGADTQYF.

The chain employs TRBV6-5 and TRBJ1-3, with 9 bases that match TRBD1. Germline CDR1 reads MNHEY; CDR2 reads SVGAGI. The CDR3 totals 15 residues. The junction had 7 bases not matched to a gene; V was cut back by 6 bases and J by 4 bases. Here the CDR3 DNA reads TGTGCCAGCAGGATTTCCGGGACAGGGGGAAACACCATATATTTT. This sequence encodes CASRISGTGGNTIYF.

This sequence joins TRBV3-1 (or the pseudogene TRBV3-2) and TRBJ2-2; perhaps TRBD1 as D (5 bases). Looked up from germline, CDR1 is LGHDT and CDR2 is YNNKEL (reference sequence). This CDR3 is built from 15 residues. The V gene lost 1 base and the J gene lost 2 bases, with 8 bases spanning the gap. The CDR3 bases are TGTGCCAGCAGCCAAGGACAGCGTAACACCGGGGAGCTGTTTTTT. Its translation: CASSQGQRNTGELFF.

The CDR3 DNA sequence: TGTGCCAGCAGGGCAGGGGATTCACCCCTCCACTTT. Its translation is CASRAGDSPLHF. The chain employs TRBV6-4 and TRBJ1-6; TRBD1 might be the D (6 bases). The V gene lost 6 bases and the J gene lost 8 bases, with 8 bases spanning the gap. Germline CDR1 and CDR2: MRHNA and SNTAGT. The CDR3 has 12 amino acids.

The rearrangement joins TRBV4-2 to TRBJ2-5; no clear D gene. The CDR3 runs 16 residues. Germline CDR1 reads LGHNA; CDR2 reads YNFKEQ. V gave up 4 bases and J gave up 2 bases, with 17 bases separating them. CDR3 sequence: CASSPLMAEPQETQYF. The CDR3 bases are TGTGCCAGCAGCCCTTTAATGGCGGAGCCTCAAGAGACCCAGTACTTC.

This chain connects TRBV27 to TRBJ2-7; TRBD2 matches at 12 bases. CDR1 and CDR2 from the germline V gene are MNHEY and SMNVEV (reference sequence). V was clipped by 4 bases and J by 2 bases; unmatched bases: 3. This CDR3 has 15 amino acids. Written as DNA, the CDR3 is TGTGCCAGCAGTTCCGCTAGCGGGGGGGCCTACGAGCAGTACTTC. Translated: CASSSASGGAYEQYF.

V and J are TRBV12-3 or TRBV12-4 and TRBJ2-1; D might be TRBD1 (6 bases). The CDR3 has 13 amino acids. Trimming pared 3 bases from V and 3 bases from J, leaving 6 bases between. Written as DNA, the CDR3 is TGTGCCAGCAGTTTGGACAGCTACAATGAGCAGTTCTTC. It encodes CASSLDSYNEQFF.

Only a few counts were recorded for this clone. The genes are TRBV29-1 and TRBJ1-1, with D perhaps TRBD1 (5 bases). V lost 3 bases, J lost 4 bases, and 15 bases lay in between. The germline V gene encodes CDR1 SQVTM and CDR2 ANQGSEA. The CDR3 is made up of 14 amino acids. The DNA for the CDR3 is TGCAGCGTTGATCTAAGGGACTTAACCACTGAAGCTTTCTTT. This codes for CSVDLRDLTTEAFF.

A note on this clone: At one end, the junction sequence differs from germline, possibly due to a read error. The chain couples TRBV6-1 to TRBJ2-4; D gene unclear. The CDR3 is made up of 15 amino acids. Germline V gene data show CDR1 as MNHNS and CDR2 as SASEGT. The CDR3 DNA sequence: TGTGCCAGCAGTGAACTGGATTGGGCCCTCCGCCTACCCAGCTTC. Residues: CASSELDWALRLPSF.

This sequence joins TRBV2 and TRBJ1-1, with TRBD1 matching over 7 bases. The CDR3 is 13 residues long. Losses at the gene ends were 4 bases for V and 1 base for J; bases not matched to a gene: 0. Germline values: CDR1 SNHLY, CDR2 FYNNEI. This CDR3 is CASSGQGNTEAFF. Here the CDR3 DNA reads TGTGCCAGCAGTGGACAGGGGAACACTGAAGCTTTCTTT.